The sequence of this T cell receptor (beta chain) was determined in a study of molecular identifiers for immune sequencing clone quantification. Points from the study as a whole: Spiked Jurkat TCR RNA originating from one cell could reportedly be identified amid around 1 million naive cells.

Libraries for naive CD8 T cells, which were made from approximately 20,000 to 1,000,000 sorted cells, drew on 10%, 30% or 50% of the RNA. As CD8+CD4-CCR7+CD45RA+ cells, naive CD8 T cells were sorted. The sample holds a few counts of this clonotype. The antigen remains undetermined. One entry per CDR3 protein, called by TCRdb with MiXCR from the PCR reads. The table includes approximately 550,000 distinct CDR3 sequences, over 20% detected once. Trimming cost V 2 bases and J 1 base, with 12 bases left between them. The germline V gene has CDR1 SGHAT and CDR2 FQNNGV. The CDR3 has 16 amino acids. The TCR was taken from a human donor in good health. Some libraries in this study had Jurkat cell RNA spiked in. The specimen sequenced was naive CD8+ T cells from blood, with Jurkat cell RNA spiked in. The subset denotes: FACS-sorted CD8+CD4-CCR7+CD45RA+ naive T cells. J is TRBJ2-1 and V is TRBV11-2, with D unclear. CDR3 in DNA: TGTGCCAGCAGCTTATTTGAGGCGTCGTCCTACAATGAGCAGTTCTTC. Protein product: CASSLFEASSYNEQFF.